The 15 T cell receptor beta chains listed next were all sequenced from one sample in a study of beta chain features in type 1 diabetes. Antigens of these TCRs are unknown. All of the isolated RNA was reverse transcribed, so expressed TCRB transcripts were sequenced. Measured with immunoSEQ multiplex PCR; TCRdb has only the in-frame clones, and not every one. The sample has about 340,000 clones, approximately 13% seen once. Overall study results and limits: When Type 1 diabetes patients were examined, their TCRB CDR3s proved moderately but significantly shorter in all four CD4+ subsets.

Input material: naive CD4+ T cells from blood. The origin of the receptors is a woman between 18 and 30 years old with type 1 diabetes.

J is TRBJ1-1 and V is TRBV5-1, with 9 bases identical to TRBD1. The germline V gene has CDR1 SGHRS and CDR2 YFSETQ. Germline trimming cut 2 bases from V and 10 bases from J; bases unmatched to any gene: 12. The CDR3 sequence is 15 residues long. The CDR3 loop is CASSFMRTGVFPAFF. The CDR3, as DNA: TGCGCCAGCAGCTTTATGCGGACAGGGGTATTTCCAGCTTTCTTT.

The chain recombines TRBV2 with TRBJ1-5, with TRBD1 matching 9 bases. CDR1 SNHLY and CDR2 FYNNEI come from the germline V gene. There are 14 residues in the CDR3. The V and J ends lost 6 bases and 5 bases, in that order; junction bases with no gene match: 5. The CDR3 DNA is TGTGCCAGCAGCCAAGACAGGGGGTATCAGCCCCAGCATTTT. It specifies CASSQDRGYQPQHF.

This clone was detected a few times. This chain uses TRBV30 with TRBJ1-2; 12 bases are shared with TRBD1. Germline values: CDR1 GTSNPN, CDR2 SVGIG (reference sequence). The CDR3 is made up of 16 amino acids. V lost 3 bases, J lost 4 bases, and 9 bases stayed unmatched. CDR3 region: CAWRSGGQGALYGYTF. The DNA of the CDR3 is TGTGCCTGGAGGTCGGGGGGACAGGGGGCTCTCTATGGCTACACCTTC.

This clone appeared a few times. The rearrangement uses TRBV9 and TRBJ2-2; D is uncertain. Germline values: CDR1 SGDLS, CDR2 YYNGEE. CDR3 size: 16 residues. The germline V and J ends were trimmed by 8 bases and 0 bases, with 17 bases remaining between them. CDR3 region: CASGPTVAANTGELFF. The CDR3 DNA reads TGTGCCAGTGGTCCCACTGTGGCGGCGAACACCGGGGAGCTGTTTTTT.

The CDR3 protein is CASSPSVGELFF. CDR3 bases: TGTGCCAGCAGCCCCTCGGTCGGGGAGCTGTTTTTT. This sequence joins TRBV11-3 and TRBJ2-2; D not resolved. The CDR3 runs to 12 residues. Germline CDR1 SGHNT, CDR2 YENEEA. Trimming took off 5 bases at V and 7 bases at J, with 8 bases between the two ends.

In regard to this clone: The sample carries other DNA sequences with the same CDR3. The CDR3 DNA follows: TGTGCCATCAGCGGGACAGGGGGGACTGAAGCTTTCTTT. Its translation is CAISGTGGTEAFF. V and J are TRBV10-3 and TRBJ1-1; 11 nucleotides agree with TRBD1. Germline CDR1 reads ENHRY; CDR2 reads SYGVKD. There are 13 residues in the CDR3. Unmatched junction bases numbered 2, after V lost 6 bases and J lost 5 bases.

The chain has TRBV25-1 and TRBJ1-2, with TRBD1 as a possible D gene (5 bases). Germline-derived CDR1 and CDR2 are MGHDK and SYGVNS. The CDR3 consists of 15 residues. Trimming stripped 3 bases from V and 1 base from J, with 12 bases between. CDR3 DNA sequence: TGTGCCAGCAGTGAGCCCCTTAGGGGTAACTATGGCTACACCTTC. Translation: CASSEPLRGNYGYTF.

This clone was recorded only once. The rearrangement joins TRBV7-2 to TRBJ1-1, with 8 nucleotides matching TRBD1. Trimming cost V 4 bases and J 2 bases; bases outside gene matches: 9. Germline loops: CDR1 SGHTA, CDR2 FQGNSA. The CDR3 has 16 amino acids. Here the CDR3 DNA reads TGTGCCAGCAGCTCTTACAGGGGGTGGGGTAACACTGAAGCTTTCTTT. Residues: CASSSYRGWGNTEAFF.

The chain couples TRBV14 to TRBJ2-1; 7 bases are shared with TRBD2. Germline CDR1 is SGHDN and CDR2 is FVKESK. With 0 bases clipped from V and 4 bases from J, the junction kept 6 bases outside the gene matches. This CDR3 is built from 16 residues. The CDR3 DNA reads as TGTGCCAGCAGCCAAGATCCTAGCGGTTTTTACAATGAGCAGTTCTTC. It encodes CASSQDPSGFYNEQFF.

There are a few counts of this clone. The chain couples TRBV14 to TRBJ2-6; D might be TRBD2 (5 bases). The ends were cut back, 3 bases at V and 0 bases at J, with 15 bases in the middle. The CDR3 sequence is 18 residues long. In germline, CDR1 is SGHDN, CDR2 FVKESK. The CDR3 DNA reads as TGTGCCAGCAGCCAGGGAGTGAGGCGGACCTCTGGGGCCAACGTCCTGACTTTC. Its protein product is CASSQGVRRTSGANVLTF.

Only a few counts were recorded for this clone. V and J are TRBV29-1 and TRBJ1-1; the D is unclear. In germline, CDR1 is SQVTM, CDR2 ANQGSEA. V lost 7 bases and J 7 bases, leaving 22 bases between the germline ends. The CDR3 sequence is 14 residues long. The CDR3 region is CSGAPDFPRLEAFF. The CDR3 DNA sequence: TGCAGCGGAGCCCCCGACTTTCCCCGCCTTGAAGCTTTCTTT. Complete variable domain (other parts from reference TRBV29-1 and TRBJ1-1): SAVISQKPSRDICQRGTSLTIQCQVDSQVTMMFWYRQQPGQSLTLIATANQGSEATYESGFVIDKFPISRPNLTFSTLTVSNMSPEDSSIYLCSGAPDFPRLEAFFGQGTRLTVV.

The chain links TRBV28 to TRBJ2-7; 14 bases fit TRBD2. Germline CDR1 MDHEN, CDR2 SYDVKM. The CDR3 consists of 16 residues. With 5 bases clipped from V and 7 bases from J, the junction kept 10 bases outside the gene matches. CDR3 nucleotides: TGTGCCAGCAGTCCCCAGGGACTAGCGGGAGTCGGGGAGCAGTACTTC. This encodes CASSPQGLAGVGEQYF.

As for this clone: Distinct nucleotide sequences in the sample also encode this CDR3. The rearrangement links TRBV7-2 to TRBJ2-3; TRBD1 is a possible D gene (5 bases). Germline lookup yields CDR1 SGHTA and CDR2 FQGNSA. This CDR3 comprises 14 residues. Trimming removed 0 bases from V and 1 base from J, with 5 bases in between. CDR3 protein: CASSLAGGTDTQYF. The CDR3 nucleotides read TGTGCCAGCAGCTTAGCAGGGGGCACAGATACGCAGTATTTT.

CDR3 nucleotide sequence: TGTGCCTGGAGTCCCGGGACTAGCGCAGTCGGGGAGCTGTTTTTT. Protein product: CAWSPGTSAVGELFF. The chain recombines TRBV30 with TRBJ2-2, with 10 bases matching TRBD2. V was clipped by 2 bases and J by 7 bases; unmatched bases: 7. CDR3 size: 15 residues. Germline assignment: CDR1 GTSNPN and CDR2 SVGIG (reference sequence).

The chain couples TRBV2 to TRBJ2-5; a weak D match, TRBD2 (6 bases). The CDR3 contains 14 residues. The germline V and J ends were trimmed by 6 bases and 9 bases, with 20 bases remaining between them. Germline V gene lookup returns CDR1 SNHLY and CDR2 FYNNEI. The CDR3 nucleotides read TGTGCCAGCAGCGTGGGACTTGTTCCGGAGGCCCAGTACTTC. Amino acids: CASSVGLVPEAQYF.